This T cell receptor beta chain was recorded in a study of T-cell reconstitution after alpha-beta-depleted transplantation in children. Overall study findings and caveats: The high TCRbeta diversity at day 60 in some patients came from surviving recipient T cells and thymic progenitors. Fresh T-cell production supplied most of the T-cell counts and diversity seen one year after transplant.

CDR3 length: 15 residues. Germline-derived CDR1 and CDR2 are LGHNA and YSLEER. V dropped 3 bases and J dropped 5; count of bases not matched to a gene: 4. Unique molecular identifiers were built into the TCRbeta library. TCRdb called the PCR reads again in MiXCR, with one record for every CDR3 protein. The repertoire holds around 580,000 distinct CDR3 sequences, with approximately 22% as singletons. This clonotype has a count of ten or more. Its antigen is currently unknown. This rearrangement joins TRBV4-3 to TRBJ2-5; 12 nucleotides line up with TRBD2. The starting material was PBMCs, mostly from graft donor cells, obtained 360 days after TCRalphabeta/CD19-depleted stem cell transplant. The clonotype comes from a boy less than two years old who had a stem cell transplant for acute myeloid leukemia, so the T cells may come from the graft donor. The CDR3: CASSHLAGGPETQYF. CDR3 bases: TGCGCCAGCAGCCACCTAGCGGGGGGGCCGGAGACCCAGTACTTC.